This T cell receptor (beta chain) is from a study of T cell clusters in autoimmune cytopenias. Study background: Per sample, median TRB depth was approximately 50,000 reads, yielding a median roughly 2,200 distinct clonotypes. General study findings and limits: Primary autoimmune cytopenia patients seemingly lacked the physiological T cell clusters found in healthy donors. Functional roles of the in silico T cell clusters still await experimental validation. TRB repertoire shifts in secondary cytopenia and chronic lymphocytic leukemia mostly reflected lymphoma, not autoimmunity.

The CDR3 sequence is 16 residues long. Germline V CDR1 and CDR2: MNHNS, SASEGT. Each sample's input was 200 to 300 ng genomic DNA, 35,000 to 40,000 genome equivalents. As concerns this clonotype: No antigen is known for it.

TRB rearrangements were amplified by touch-down multiplex PCR with mixed TRB-A/B primers. From its re-call of the multiplex PCR reads, TCRdb lists each CDR3 protein once, without DNA. This table holds about 8,100 distinct CDR3 sequences. The rearrangement links TRBV6-1 to TRBJ2-3; checking the TCRdb D call of TRBD2 is not possible without DNA. The source of this sequence is a human donor with an autoimmune cytopenia or autoimmune hepatitis (not recorded which). Sequenced sample: peripheral blood. The CDR3 here is CASSEVLAGGTDTQYF.